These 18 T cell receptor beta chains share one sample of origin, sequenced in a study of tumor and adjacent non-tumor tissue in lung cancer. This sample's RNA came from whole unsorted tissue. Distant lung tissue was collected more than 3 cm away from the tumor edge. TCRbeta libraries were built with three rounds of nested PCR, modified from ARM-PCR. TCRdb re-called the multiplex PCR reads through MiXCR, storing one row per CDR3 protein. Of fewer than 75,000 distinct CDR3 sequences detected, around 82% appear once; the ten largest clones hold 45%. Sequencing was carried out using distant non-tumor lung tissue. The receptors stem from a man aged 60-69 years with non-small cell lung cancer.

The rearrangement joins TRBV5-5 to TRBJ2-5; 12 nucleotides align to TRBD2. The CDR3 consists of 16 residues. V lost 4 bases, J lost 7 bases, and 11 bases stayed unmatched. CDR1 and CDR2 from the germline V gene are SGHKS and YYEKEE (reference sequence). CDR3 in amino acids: CASSLRLAGVKWTQYF. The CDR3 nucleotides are TGTGCCAGCAGCCTAAGACTAGCGGGAGTGAAATGGACCCAGTACTTC.

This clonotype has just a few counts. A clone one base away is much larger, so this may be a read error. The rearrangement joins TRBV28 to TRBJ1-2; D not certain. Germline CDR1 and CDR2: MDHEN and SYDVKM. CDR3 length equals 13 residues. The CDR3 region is CTSSDKAHYGYTF. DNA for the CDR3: TGTACCAGCAGTGACAAGGCCCACTATGGCTACACCTTC.

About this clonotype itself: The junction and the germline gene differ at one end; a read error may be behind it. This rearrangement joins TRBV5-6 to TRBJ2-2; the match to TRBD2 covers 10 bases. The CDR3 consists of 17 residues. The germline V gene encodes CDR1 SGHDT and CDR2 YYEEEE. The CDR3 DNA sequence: TGTGCCAGCAGCTTGGAACTAAGAACTAGCGGGACCGTGGAGCTGCTTTTT. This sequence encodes CASSLELRTSGTVELLF. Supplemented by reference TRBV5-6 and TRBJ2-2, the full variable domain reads DAGVTQSPTHLIKTRGQQVTLRCSPKSGHDTVSWYQQALGQGPQFIFQYYEEEERQRGNFPDRFSGHQFPNYSSELNVNALLLGDSALYLCASSLELRTSGTVELLFGEGSRLTVL.

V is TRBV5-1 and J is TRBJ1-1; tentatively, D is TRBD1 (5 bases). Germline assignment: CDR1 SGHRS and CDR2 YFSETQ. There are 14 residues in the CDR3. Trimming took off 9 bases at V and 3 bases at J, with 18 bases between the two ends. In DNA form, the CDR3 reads TGCGCCAACAGTTCGGGACGGGAGTACACTGAAGCTTTCTTT. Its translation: CANSSGREYTEAFF.

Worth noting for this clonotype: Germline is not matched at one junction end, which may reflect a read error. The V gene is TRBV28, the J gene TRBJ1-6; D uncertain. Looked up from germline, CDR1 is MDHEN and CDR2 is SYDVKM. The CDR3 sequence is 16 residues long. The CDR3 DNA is TGTGCCAGCAATTTACTTTCCGGGACCTATAATTCACCCCTCCACTTT. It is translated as CASNLLSGTYNSPLHF.

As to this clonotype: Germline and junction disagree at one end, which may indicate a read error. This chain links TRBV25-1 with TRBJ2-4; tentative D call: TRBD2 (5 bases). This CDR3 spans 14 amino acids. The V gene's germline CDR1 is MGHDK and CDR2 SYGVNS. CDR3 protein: CASSEPLAENIQYF. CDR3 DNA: TGTGCCAGTAGTGAGCCGCTAGCCGAAAACATTCAGTACTTC.

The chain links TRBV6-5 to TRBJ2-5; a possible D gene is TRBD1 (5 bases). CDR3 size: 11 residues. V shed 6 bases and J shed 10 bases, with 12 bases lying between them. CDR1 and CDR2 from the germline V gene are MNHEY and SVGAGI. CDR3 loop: CASRDTLSQYF. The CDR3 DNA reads TGTGCCAGCAGGGACACATTGAGCCAGTACTTC.

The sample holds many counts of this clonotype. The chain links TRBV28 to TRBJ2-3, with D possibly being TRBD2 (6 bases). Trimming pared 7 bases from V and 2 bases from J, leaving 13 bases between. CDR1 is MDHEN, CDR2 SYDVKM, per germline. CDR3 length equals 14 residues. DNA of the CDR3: TGTGCCAGCAAGGCTGGGGGGAACACAGATACGCAGTATTTT. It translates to CASKAGGNTDTQYF.

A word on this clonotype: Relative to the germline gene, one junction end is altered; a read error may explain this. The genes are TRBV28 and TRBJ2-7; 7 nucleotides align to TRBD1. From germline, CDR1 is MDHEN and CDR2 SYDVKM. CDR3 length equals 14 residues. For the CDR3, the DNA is TGTCCCAGCAGTACCGTAAGGGACAGCTACGAGCAGTACTTC. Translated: CPSSTVRDSYEQYF.

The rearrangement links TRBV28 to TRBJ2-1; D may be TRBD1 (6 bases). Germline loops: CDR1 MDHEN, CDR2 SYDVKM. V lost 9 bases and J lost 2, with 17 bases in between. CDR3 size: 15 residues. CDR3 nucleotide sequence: TGTGCCAGAAACCAAAAGACAGGAGCCTACAATGAGCAGTTCTTC. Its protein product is CARNQKTGAYNEQFF.

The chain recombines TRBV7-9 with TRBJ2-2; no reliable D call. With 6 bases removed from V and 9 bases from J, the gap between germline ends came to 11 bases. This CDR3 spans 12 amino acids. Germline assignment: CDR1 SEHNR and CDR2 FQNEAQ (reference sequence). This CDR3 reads CASRNGYWELFF. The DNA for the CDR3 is TGTGCCAGCAGAAACGGATACTGGGAGCTGTTTTTT.

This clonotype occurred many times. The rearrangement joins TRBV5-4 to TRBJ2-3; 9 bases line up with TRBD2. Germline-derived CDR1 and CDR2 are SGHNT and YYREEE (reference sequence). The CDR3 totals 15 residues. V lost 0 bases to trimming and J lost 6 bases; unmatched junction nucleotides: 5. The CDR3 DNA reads TGTGCCAGCAGCTTGGGGGGGACTAGCCTCGATACGCAGTATTTT. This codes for CASSLGGTSLDTQYF.

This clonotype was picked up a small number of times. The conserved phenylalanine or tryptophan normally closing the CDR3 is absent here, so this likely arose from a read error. CDR3 nucleotides: TGCGCCAGCAGCCAAACGTCTTGGAACCAAGAGACCCAGTACCTC. Its protein product is CASSQTSWNQETQYL. The chain recombines TRBV4-1 with TRBJ2-5; no firm D call. CDR1 and CDR2 (germline): MGHRA, YSYEKL. The CDR3 extends over 15 amino acids. The germline V and J ends were trimmed by 2 bases and 0 bases, with 10 bases remaining between them.

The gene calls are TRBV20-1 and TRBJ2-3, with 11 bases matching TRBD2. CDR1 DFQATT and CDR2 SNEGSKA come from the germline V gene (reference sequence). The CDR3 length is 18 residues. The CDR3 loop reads CRVRKGLAGGGVTDTQYF. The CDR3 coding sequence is TGCCGTGTTAGGAAGGGTCTAGCGGGAGGTGGGGTAACAGATACGCAGTATTTT.

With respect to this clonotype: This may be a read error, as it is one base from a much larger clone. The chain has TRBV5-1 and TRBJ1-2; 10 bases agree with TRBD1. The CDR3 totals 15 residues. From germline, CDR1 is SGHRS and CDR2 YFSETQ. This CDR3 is CASNLDRTGGNGYTF. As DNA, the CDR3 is TGCGCCAGCAACTTGGATAGGACAGGGGGAAATGGCTACACCTTC. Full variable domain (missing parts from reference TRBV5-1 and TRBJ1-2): KAGVTQTPRYLIKTRGQQVTLSCSPISGHRSVSWYQQTPGQGLQFLFEYFSETQRNKGNFPGRFSGRQFSNSRSEMNVSTLELGDSALYLCASNLDRTGGNGYTFGSGTRLTVV.

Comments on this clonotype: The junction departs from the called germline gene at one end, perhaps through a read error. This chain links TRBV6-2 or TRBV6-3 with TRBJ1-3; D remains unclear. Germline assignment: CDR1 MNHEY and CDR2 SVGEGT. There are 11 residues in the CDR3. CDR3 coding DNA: TGTGCCAGCGGCTCCGGAACAGATGCTCCTTTT. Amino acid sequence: CASGSGTDAPF.

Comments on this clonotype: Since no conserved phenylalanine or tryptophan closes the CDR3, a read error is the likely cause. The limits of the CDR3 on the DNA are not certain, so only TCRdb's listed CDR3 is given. CDR3 sequence: CASSKALGQRSYEQYL. The chain combines TRBV21-1 with TRBJ2-7; the table calls TRBD1, which could not be checked here. TRBV21-1 is a known pseudogene. The CDR3 is 16 amino acids long, termini counted.

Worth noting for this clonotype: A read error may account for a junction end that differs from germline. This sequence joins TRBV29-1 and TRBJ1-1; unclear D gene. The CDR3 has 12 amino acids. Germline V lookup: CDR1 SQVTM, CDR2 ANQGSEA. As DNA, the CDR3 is TGCATCGTTGAAGCGGGGAACACTGAAGCTATCTTT. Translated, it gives CIVEAGNTEAIF.